A single sample is the source of the 20 T cell receptor beta chains below, sequenced in a study of blood T cell repertoires in COVID-19. Only in-frame clones appear in the TCRdb table, and some are missing; sequencing was by immunoSEQ multiplex PCR. Of a few hundred thousand clones in the sample, approximately 85% were seen once. Sequenced: PBMCs or T cells enriched from blood (not recorded which). Source of these receptors: a woman aged 45-65 years who had recovered from COVID-19.

The V and J genes are TRBV27 and TRBJ1-2; D perhaps matches TRBD1 (5 bases). The CDR3 consists of 15 residues. Trimming shortened V by 3 bases and J by 5 bases, and 16 bases separated the two germline ends. From germline, CDR1 is MNHEY and CDR2 SMNVEV (reference sequence). CDR3 loop: CASSFRGLGAYGYTF. The DNA of the CDR3 is TGTGCCAGCAGTTTTAGGGGACTTGGGGCTTATGGCTACACCTTC.

The chain couples TRBV10-2 to TRBJ2-7, with 7 bases identical to TRBD1. CDR1 is WSHSY, CDR2 SAAADI, per germline. The V segment lost 5 bases and the J segment 1 base; nucleotides outside the gene matches: 5. The CDR3 has 14 residues. The CDR3 region is CASSSGTVSYEQYF. Here the CDR3 DNA reads TGCGCCAGCAGTTCCGGGACAGTTTCCTACGAGCAGTACTTC.

The chain combines TRBV7-9 with TRBJ2-7; tentatively, D is TRBD2 (5 bases). Germline loops: CDR1 SEHNR, CDR2 FQNEAQ (reference sequence). V was clipped by 3 bases and J by 5 bases, with 11 bases between them. This CDR3 has 13 amino acids. The CDR3 sequence: CASSFTIGDEQYF. The DNA of the CDR3 is TGTGCCAGCAGCTTCACAATCGGGGACGAGCAGTACTTC. Full variable domain (outside the CDR3, taken from reference TRBV7-9 and TRBJ2-7): DTGVSQNPRHKITKRGQNVTFRCDPISEHNRLYWYRQTLGQGPEFLTYFQNEAQLEKSRLLSDRFSAERPKGSFSTLEIQRTEQGDSAMYLCASSFTIGDEQYFGPGTRLTVT.

This clone was counted once. V usage is TRBV2 and J usage is TRBJ1-1; D is undetermined. V was cut by 1 base and J by 1 base, with 10 bases left in between. The CDR3 has 15 amino acids. In germline, CDR1 is SNHLY, CDR2 FYNNEI. CDR3 DNA: TGTGCCAGCAGTGAAGAAGGAGGCCCGAACACTGAAGCTTTCTTT. It codes for CASSEEGGPNTEAFF.

The table lists this clone with a count of one. This chain links TRBV5-1 with TRBJ2-2; 12 nucleotides line up with TRBD2. Germline lookup yields CDR1 SGHRS and CDR2 YFSETQ. The CDR3 has 16 amino acids. Unmatched junction bases numbered 6, after V lost 3 bases and J lost 6 bases. CDR3 loop: CASSSSSGRGPGELFF. DNA for the CDR3: TGCGCCAGCAGCTCCTCTAGCGGGAGGGGTCCCGGGGAGCTGTTTTTT.

J is TRBJ1-4 and V is TRBV28; D ambiguous. V shed 6 bases and J shed 3 bases, with 14 bases lying between them. The CDR3 contains 15 residues. The germline CDR1 and CDR2 sequences are MDHEN and SYDVKM. CDR3 region: CASSTPQIPNEKLFF. The CDR3 nucleotides are TGTGCCAGCAGCACCCCACAGATACCTAATGAAAAACTGTTTTTT.

CDR3 DNA: TGTGCCAGCAGCTTTTCTAGCGGGAGGGCCGGATACAATGAGCAGTTCTTC. Its translation is CASSFSSGRAGYNEQFF. This sequence joins TRBV7-2 and TRBJ2-1; 12 positions match TRBD2. V was clipped by 3 bases and J by 4 bases; unmatched bases: 7. From germline, CDR1 is SGHTA and CDR2 FQGNSA. This CDR3 contains 17 residues. Based on the CDR3 plus reference TRBV7-2 and TRBJ2-1, the full variable domain is GAGVSQSPSNKVTEKGKDVELRCDPISGHTALYWYRQSLGQGLEFLIYFQGNSAPDKSGLPSDRFSAERTGGSVSTLTIQRTQQEDSAVYLCASSFSSGRAGYNEQFFGPGTRLTVL.

This clone has only one observation. J is TRBJ2-2 and V is TRBV7-9; TRBD2 is a possible D gene (6 bases). The germline gives CDR1 SEHNR, CDR2 FQNEAQ (reference sequence). Trimming stripped 5 bases from V and 1 base from J, with 11 bases between. CDR3 length: 15 amino acids. The CDR3 region has the DNA TGTGCCAGCAGCACATGGGACTTGAACACCGGGGAGCTGTTTTTT. It encodes CASSTWDLNTGELFF.

The gene calls are TRBV7-9 and TRBJ1-1, with D uncertain. Trimming took 3 bases from V and 2 from J, leaving 7 bases between them. The CDR3 sequence is 13 residues long. The germline CDR1 and CDR2 sequences are SEHNR and FQNEAQ (reference sequence). In DNA, the CDR3 is TGTGCCAGCAGCTTGGAGGGCAACACTGAAGCTTTCTTT. As protein: CASSLEGNTEAFF.

V usage is TRBV5-1 and J usage is TRBJ1-6; 7 bases are shared with TRBD1. Trimming at V came to 0 bases and at J to 7 bases, leaving 7 bases not matched to a gene. The CDR3 is 16 amino acids. Germline V gene data show CDR1 as SGHRS and CDR2 as YFSETQ. The CDR3, as DNA: TGCGCCAGCAGCTTGGCCGAAGGGGGCCAGAATTCACCCCTCCACTTT. It is translated as CASSLAEGGQNSPLHF.

This chain uses TRBV20-1 with TRBJ2-1; 7 bases align to TRBD2. V lost 3 bases and J lost 6; bases outside the gene matches: 8. The CDR3 contains 14 residues. Germline CDR1 is DFQATT and CDR2 is SNEGSKA (reference sequence). CDR3 DNA: TGCAGTGCTAGTCCCCTAGCGGCGGTCAATGAGCAGTTCTTC. It yields the protein CSASPLAAVNEQFF.

This chain links TRBV28 with TRBJ1-3; 9 nucleotides align to TRBD1. The CDR3 length is 14 residues. V lost 5 bases to trimming and J lost 8 bases; unmatched junction nucleotides: 7. Germline V gene lookup returns CDR1 MDHEN and CDR2 SYDVKM. CDR3 in amino acids: CASSITGGRHTIYF. CDR3 bases: TGTGCCAGCAGTATCACAGGGGGCCGTCACACCATATATTTT.

This chain joins TRBV3-1 (or the pseudogene TRBV3-2) and TRBJ1-1; D possibly corresponds to TRBD1 (6 bases). Germline V gene sequence: CDR1 LGHDT, CDR2 YNNKEL (reference sequence). V was clipped by 0 bases and J by 8 bases, with 13 bases between them. This CDR3 is built from 14 residues. The CDR3 nucleotides are TGTGCCAGCAGCCAAGATGGGGGGGGGCAAGAAGCTTTCTTT. This codes for CASSQDGGGQEAFF.

This rearrangement joins TRBV7-9 to TRBJ1-2; D may be TRBD1 (6 bases). Trimming shortened V by 6 bases and J by 7 bases, and 24 bases separated the two germline ends. This CDR3 has 16 residues. From germline, CDR1 is SEHNR and CDR2 FQNEAQ (reference sequence). CDR3 loop: CASRSGGGAVSTGYTF. CDR3 sequence (DNA): TGTGCCAGCAGATCTGGAGGGGGGGCCGTATCGACTGGCTACACCTTC.

This clone has just one count. V is TRBV25-1 and J is TRBJ2-3; 10 bases line up with TRBD1. The CDR3 consists of 14 residues. Germline trimming cut 4 bases from V and 4 bases from J; bases unmatched to any gene: 2. Germline assignment: CDR1 MGHDK and CDR2 SYGVNS. CDR3 sequence: CASSATGGADTQYF. In DNA form, the CDR3 reads TGTGCCAGCAGTGCGACAGGGGGCGCAGATACGCAGTATTTT.

This clone was picked up one time. V usage is TRBV9 and J usage is TRBJ1-1; D gene unclear. There are 14 residues in the CDR3. Looked up from germline, CDR1 is SGDLS and CDR2 is YYNGEE. The germline V and J ends were trimmed by 4 bases and 0 bases, with 10 bases remaining between them. The CDR3 region is CASSPQPMNTEAFF. For the CDR3, the DNA is TGTGCCAGCAGCCCACAGCCCATGAACACTGAAGCTTTCTTT.

The chain recombines TRBV5-1 with TRBJ2-2; the D is unclear. Germline V gene data show CDR1 as SGHRS and CDR2 as YFSETQ. V was pared by 0 bases and J by 5 bases, with 8 bases between. This CDR3 has 14 residues. The CDR3 nucleotides read TGCGCCAGCAGCTTGGGCGATCTGACCGGGGAGCTGTTTTTT. It codes for CASSLGDLTGELFF.

The chain carries TRBV3-1 (or the pseudogene TRBV3-2) and TRBJ2-7; D gene uncertain. Germline V gene sequence: CDR1 LGHDT, CDR2 YNNKEL (reference sequence). This CDR3 spans 11 amino acids. Trimming stripped 4 bases from V and 9 bases from J, with 10 bases between. The chain's CDR3 is CASSRSVVQYF. As DNA, the CDR3 is TGTGCCAGCAGCCGTTCAGTGGTGCAGTACTTC.

V gene TRBV19 combines with J gene TRBJ2-7; a weak D match, TRBD1 (5 bases). The CDR3 has 14 amino acids. The V gene's germline CDR1 is LNHDA and CDR2 SQIVND (reference sequence). Between the trimmed V and J ends, which lost 2 bases and 3 bases, there was a span of 11 bases. The CDR3 DNA reads as TGTGCCAGTAGTATAAGTTGGCAGGGCTACGAGCAGTACTTC. Its translation: CASSISWQGYEQYF.

V gene TRBV29-1 combines with J gene TRBJ2-3, with D possibly being TRBD2 (5 bases). Trimming removed 7 bases from V and 6 bases from J, with 11 bases in between. The CDR3 loop spans 11 amino acids. Germline values: CDR1 SQVTM, CDR2 ANQGSEA. CDR3 sequence (DNA): TGCAGCGGAGGGTCGGGGGATACGCAGTATTTT. As protein: CSGGSGDTQYF.